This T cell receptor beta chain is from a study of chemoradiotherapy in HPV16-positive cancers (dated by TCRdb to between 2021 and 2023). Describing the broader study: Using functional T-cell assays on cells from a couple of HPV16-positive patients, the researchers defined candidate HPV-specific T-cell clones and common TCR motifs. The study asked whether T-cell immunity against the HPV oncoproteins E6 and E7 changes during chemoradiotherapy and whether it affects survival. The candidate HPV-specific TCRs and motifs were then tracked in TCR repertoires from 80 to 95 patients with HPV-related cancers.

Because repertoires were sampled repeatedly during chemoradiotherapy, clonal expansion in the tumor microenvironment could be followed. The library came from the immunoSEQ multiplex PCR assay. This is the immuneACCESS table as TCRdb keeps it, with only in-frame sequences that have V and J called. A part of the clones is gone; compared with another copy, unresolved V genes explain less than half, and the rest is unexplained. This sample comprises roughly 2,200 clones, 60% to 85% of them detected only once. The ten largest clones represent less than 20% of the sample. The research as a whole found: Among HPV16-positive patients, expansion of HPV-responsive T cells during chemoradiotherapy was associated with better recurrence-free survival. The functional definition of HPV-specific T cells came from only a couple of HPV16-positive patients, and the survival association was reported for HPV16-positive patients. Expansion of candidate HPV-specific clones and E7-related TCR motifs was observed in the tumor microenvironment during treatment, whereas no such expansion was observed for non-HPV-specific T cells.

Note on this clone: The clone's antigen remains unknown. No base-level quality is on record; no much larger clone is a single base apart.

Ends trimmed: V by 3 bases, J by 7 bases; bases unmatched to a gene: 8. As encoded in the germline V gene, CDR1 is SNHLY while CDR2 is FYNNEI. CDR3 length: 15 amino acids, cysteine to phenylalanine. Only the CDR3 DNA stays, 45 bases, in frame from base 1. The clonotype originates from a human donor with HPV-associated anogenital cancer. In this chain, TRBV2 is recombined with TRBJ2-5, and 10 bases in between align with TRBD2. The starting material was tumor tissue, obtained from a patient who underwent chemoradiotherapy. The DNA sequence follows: TGTGCCAGCAGTGATGAGCGGGGGGGGTCGGGGACCCAGTACTTC. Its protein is CASSDERGGSGTQYF.